This T cell receptor (beta chain) originates from a study of post-analysis software for immune sequencing data. Across the study: Several disease courses (relapsing-remitting, secondary progressive and progressive-relapsing) of multiple sclerosis were included. Notes on the study in general: In patients, TRBV5-6, TRBV5-1 and TRBV20-1 belonged to four or five TRBV segments found more frequently than in controls.

This CDR3 spans 13 amino acids. Germline V lookup: CDR1 DFQATT, CDR2 SNEGSKA (reference sequence). The ends were cut back, 5 bases at V and 6 bases at J, with 14 bases in the middle. Unique molecular identifiers were built into the TCR beta cDNA libraries. TCRdb re-analysed the PCR reads in MiXCR, keeping a single row per CDR3 protein. Counted here are just over 250,000 distinct CDR3 sequences, 35% to 40% occurring once; the ten biggest clones make up around 4.8%. A note on this clonotype: Its antigen is undetermined.

The sample taken for sequencing was blood. The sequence was collected from a girl between 10 and 17 years old with multiple sclerosis. This chain uses TRBV20-1 with TRBJ2-1; either TRBD1 or TRBD2 may supply D (5 bases each). CDR3 bases: TGCAGTGCTCGCTTGGGGACCAGCAATGAGCAGTTCTTC. This sequence encodes CSARLGTSNEQFF.